One sample yielded the 32 T cell receptor beta chains listed below, sequenced in a study of Tregs in tolerant kidney transplant recipients. Sequenced by immunoSEQ multiplex PCR; TCRdb stores in-frame clones only, minus some. The data contain about 69,000 clones, approximately 91% of them singletons. Source: CD4+ T cells from blood, taken before the transplant. The receptor source for this set is a human donor who received a combined kidney and bone marrow transplant.

The rearrangement uses TRBV10-3 and TRBJ2-1, with D unclear. V lost 5 bases and J lost 0, with 11 bases in between. Germline values: CDR1 ENHRY, CDR2 SYGVKD. The CDR3 has 15 amino acids. The CDR3 spells CAISTTALSYNEQFF. CDR3 DNA: TGTGCCATCAGTACGACTGCCCTCTCCTACAATGAGCAGTTCTTC.

The gene calls are TRBV18 and TRBJ1-4; 7 positions match TRBD1. The CDR3 has 13 amino acids. Losses at the gene ends were 6 bases for V and 4 bases for J; bases not matched to a gene: 2. CDR1 is KGHSH, CDR2 LQKENI, per germline. The CDR3 here is CASSNRGNEKLFF. In nucleotides, the CDR3 is TGTGCCAGCTCCAACAGGGGTAATGAAAAACTGTTTTTT.

V is TRBV7-9 and J is TRBJ2-5, with 10 bases that match TRBD2. This CDR3 contains 15 residues. V was clipped by 5 bases and J by 5 bases; unmatched bases: 8. The germline V gene has CDR1 SEHNR and CDR2 FQNEAQ (reference sequence). CDR3 loop: CASSPLAGVGETQYF. The CDR3 DNA follows: TGTGCCAGCAGCCCCCTAGCGGGAGTGGGTGAGACCCAGTACTTC.

V usage is TRBV6-5 and J usage is TRBJ1-2; TRBD1 matches at 7 bases. J gave up 4 bases and V 5 bases, and 1 base lay outside the gene matches. Per germline, CDR1 MNHEY and CDR2 SVGAGI. This CDR3 spans 12 amino acids. The CDR3 bases are TGTGCCAGCAGTGGGACAGCCTATGGCTACACCTTC. Translated, it gives CASSGTAYGYTF.

The chain carries TRBV27 and TRBJ1-5; the match to TRBD1 covers 9 bases. From germline, CDR1 is MNHEY and CDR2 SMNVEV (reference sequence). The ends lost 6 bases at V and 3 bases at J; junction bases unmatched: 6. This CDR3 has 15 amino acids. This chain's CDR3 is CASSSGQGNNQPQHF. The CDR3 coding sequence is TGTGCCAGCAGCTCGGGACAGGGTAACAATCAGCCCCAGCATTTT.

V is TRBV19 and J is TRBJ1-2; 8 bases fit TRBD1. Germline V CDR1 and CDR2: LNHDA, SQIVND (reference sequence). The CDR3 extends over 13 amino acids. V trimming: 4 bases; J trimming: 4 bases; junction bases outside the gene matches: 2. CDR3 bases: TGTGCCAGTAGTACGGGACAGGCCTATGGCTACACCTTC. This encodes CASSTGQAYGYTF.

This clone appeared once. The chain is built from TRBV5-1 and TRBJ2-7; 8 bases match TRBD1. CDR3 size: 16 residues. V gave up 2 bases and J gave up 2 bases; unmatched junction bases: 9. Germline-derived CDR1 and CDR2 are SGHRS and YFSETQ. CDR3 in amino acids: CASSLRPGTGPYEQYF. CDR3 DNA sequence: TGCGCCAGCAGCTTAAGACCCGGGACAGGCCCCTACGAGCAGTACTTC.

This clone has just one count. V usage is TRBV5-1 and J usage is TRBJ2-5; 7 nucleotides agree with TRBD1. CDR1 and CDR2 (germline): SGHRS, YFSETQ. This CDR3 is built from 16 residues. The V gene end was trimmed by 1 base and the J gene end by 2 bases; junction bases not matched to a gene: 8. The CDR3 nucleotides are TGCGCCAGCAGCTTGAATCTCCGGGACAGTCAAGAGACCCAGTACTTC. Its protein is CASSLNLRDSQETQYF. Based on the CDR3 plus reference TRBV5-1 and TRBJ2-5, the full variable domain is KAGVTQTPRYLIKTRGQQVTLSCSPISGHRSVSWYQQTPGQGLQFLFEYFSETQRNKGNFPGRFSGRQFSNSRSEMNVSTLELGDSALYLCASSLNLRDSQETQYFGPGTRLLVL.

The gene calls are TRBV10-3 and TRBJ1-2, with 9 bases fitting TRBD1. The CDR3 loop spans 15 amino acids. The V gene end was trimmed by 2 bases and the J gene end by 4 bases; junction bases not matched to a gene: 5. Germline V lookup: CDR1 ENHRY, CDR2 SYGVKD. This CDR3 is CAISEVGQGSYGYTF. Written as DNA, the CDR3 is TGTGCCATCAGTGAGGTGGGACAGGGATCCTATGGCTACACCTTC.

The chain carries TRBV5-4 and TRBJ1-4; TRBD1 matches at 8 bases. The CDR3 extends over 17 amino acids. The germline CDR1 and CDR2 sequences are SGHNT and YYREEE (reference sequence). V lost 4 bases, J lost 12 bases, and 20 bases stayed unmatched. CDR3 DNA sequence: TGTGCCAGCAGCATGGGACAGGCCAGCACCGCCGGGTACGAACTGTTTTTT. Translating it yields CASSMGQASTAGYELFF. The full variable domain, with the rest looked up from reference TRBV5-4 and TRBJ1-4, is ETGVTQSPTHLIKTRGQQVTLRCSSQSGHNTVSWYQQALGQGPQFIFQYYREEENGRGNFPPRFSGLQFPNYSSELNVNALELDDSALYLCASSMGQASTAGYELFFGSGTQLSVL.

The chain is built from TRBV28 and TRBJ2-7, with 10 bases matching TRBD1. CDR3 size: 17 residues. V shed 4 bases, J shed 3 bases, and the junction held 12 bases outside the gene matches. Germline V gene sequence: CDR1 MDHEN, CDR2 SYDVKM. Written as DNA, the CDR3 is TGTGCCAGCAGTTCCCCAGGCCCCCGGACAGGGGGCTACGAGCAGTACTTC. Amino acid sequence: CASSSPGPRTGGYEQYF.

This chain's CDR3 is CASSLAGLQPQHF. Here the CDR3 DNA reads TGTGCCAGCAGTTTAGCAGGGTTGCAGCCCCAGCATTTT. This sequence joins TRBV27 and TRBJ1-5; a weak D match, TRBD1 (5 bases). V was cut by 2 bases and J by 7 bases, with 9 bases left in between. Per germline, CDR1 MNHEY and CDR2 SMNVEV (reference sequence). The CDR3 runs 13 residues.

The V gene is TRBV5-1, the J gene TRBJ2-2; D perhaps matches TRBD1 (6 bases). The CDR3 is 13 amino acids. Germline V gene sequence: CDR1 SGHRS, CDR2 YFSETQ. V was pared by 4 bases and J by 7 bases, with 11 bases between. The CDR3 coding sequence is TGCGCCAGCAGCCGGACAGATAACGGGGAGCTGTTTTTT. It is translated as CASSRTDNGELFF.

This clone was observed once. The genes are TRBV5-1 and TRBJ1-4; D is possibly TRBD1 (6 bases). V lost 5 bases, J lost 7 bases, and 15 bases lay in between. Germline V CDR1 and CDR2: SGHRS, YFSETQ. The CDR3 contains 14 residues. CDR3 protein: CASRIPGAGEKLFF. The DNA for the CDR3 is TGCGCCAGCAGGATCCCAGGGGCGGGTGAAAAACTGTTTTTT.

The V gene is TRBV7-9, the J gene TRBJ1-3; possibly TRBD1 for D (5 bases). The germline CDR1 and CDR2 sequences are SEHNR and FQNEAQ (reference sequence). V lost 5 bases to trimming and J lost 4 bases, with 15 bases between them. CDR3 length: 15 residues. CDR3 amino acids: CASSLNQGAGNTIYF. For the CDR3, the DNA is TGTGCCAGCAGCCTCAACCAGGGCGCCGGAAACACCATATATTTT.

This chain links TRBV15 with TRBJ1-2, with TRBD1 as a possible D gene (6 bases). Germline CDR1 and CDR2: LNHNV and YYDKDF (reference sequence). This CDR3 is built from 16 residues. V shed 0 bases and J shed 1 base, with 12 bases lying between them. CDR3 sequence (DNA): TGTGCCACCAGCAGAGAGGTCCAGGGGAATAACTATGGCTACACCTTC. Amino acid sequence: CATSREVQGNNYGYTF.

The rearrangement links TRBV18 to TRBJ2-2; 7 bases are shared with TRBD2. The V and J ends lost 0 bases and 4 bases, in that order; junction bases with no gene match: 5. CDR1 is KGHSH and CDR2 is LQKENI in the germline V gene. The CDR3 totals 16 residues. CDR3 in DNA: TGTGCCAGCTCACCACCCTCAACGGGGGGCACCGGGGAGCTGTTTTTT. Protein sequence: CASSPPSTGGTGELFF.

The chain links TRBV10-3 to TRBJ2-6, with D tentatively TRBD2 (5 bases). CDR3 size: 15 residues. V gave up 3 bases and J gave up 1 base, with 7 bases separating them. CDR1 and CDR2 from the germline V gene are ENHRY and SYGVKD. This CDR3 reads CAISDPGSGANVLTF. Here the CDR3 DNA reads TGTGCCATCAGTGATCCGGGGTCTGGGGCCAACGTCCTGACTTTC.

The chain recombines TRBV11-2 with TRBJ1-1; 7 bases match TRBD1. Unmatched junction bases numbered 9, after V lost 4 bases and J lost 4 bases. The CDR3 sequence is 15 residues long. Germline V gene data show CDR1 as SGHAT and CDR2 as FQNNGV. The CDR3 loop reads CASSSEGAAVTEAFF. CDR3 DNA sequence: TGTGCCAGCAGCTCGGAGGGGGCAGCGGTCACTGAAGCTTTCTTT.

V and J are TRBV5-1 and TRBJ2-1; 15 bases align to TRBD2. The germline V gene has CDR1 SGHRS and CDR2 YFSETQ. This CDR3 has 18 residues. V was clipped by 8 bases and J by 8 bases; unmatched bases: 17. CDR3 protein: CASRPGLAGGVRKDEQFF. The DNA of the CDR3 is TGCGCCAGTCGACCGGGACTAGCGGGAGGTGTTAGAAAGGATGAGCAGTTCTTC.

The V and J genes are TRBV28 and TRBJ2-3; TRBD1 agrees at 7 bases. V lost 4 bases, J lost 2 bases, and 3 bases stayed unmatched. Germline V CDR1 and CDR2: MDHEN, SYDVKM. This CDR3 region has 14 residues. The CDR3 reads CASSSGQLTDTQYF. CDR3 coding DNA: TGTGCCAGCAGTTCGGGACAGCTCACAGATACGCAGTATTTT.

V and J are TRBV7-3 and TRBJ2-3, with 8 bases aligning to TRBD1. The CDR3 runs 17 residues. Losses at the gene ends were 5 bases for V and 3 bases for J; bases not matched to a gene: 13. Germline-derived CDR1 and CDR2 are SGHTA and FQGTGA. Written as DNA, the CDR3 is TGTGCCAGCAGCACACCACTTGGACAGGGTAGTACAGATACGCAGTATTTT. As protein: CASSTPLGQGSTDTQYF. The full variable domain, with the rest looked up from reference TRBV7-3 and TRBJ2-3, is GAGVSQTPSNKVTEKGKYVELRCDPISGHTALYWYRQSLGQGPEFLIYFQGTGAADDSGLPNDRFFAVRPEGSVSTLKIQRTERGDSAVYLCASSTPLGQGSTDTQYFGPGTRLTVL.

V usage is TRBV2 and J usage is TRBJ1-5; tentative D call: TRBD1 (6 bases). Germline loops: CDR1 SNHLY, CDR2 FYNNEI. There are 14 residues in the CDR3. Trimming left V 6 bases short and J 3 bases short, with 12 bases between. The CDR3 DNA follows: TGTGCCAGCAGGGTGGACAGAACCAATCAGCCCCAGCATTTT. Protein sequence: CASRVDRTNQPQHF.

J is TRBJ2-7 and V is TRBV10-3; 9 nucleotides line up with TRBD1. Germline CDR1 reads ENHRY; CDR2 reads SYGVKD. The CDR3 has 14 residues. Unmatched junction bases numbered 11, after V lost 8 bases and J lost 6 bases. CDR3 nucleotide sequence: TGTGCCATCTGCAGGGACAGGGAGTTTTCCGAGCAGTACTTC. It specifies CAICRDREFSEQYF.

V and J are TRBV5-4 and TRBJ1-1; weak D call: TRBD1 (6 bases). The V end was cut by 4 bases, the J end by 7 bases, with 14 bases between. The length of the CDR3 is 13 residues. Germline CDR1 is SGHNT and CDR2 is YYREEE (reference sequence). The CDR3 protein is CASSRQDGIEAFF. CDR3 coding DNA: TGTGCCAGCAGCAGACAGGATGGGATTGAAGCTTTCTTT. The complete variable domain, with remaining parts taken from reference TRBV5-4 and TRBJ1-1, reads ETGVTQSPTHLIKTRGQQVTLRCSSQSGHNTVSWYQQALGQGPQFIFQYYREEENGRGNFPPRFSGLQFPNYSSELNVNALELDDSALYLCASSRQDGIEAFFGQGTRLTVV.

The chain joins TRBV7-2 to TRBJ2-3, with no clear D. This CDR3 comprises 13 residues. The germline V and J ends were trimmed by 4 bases and 0 bases, with 5 bases remaining between them. The V gene's germline CDR1 is SGHTA and CDR2 FQGNSA. The chain's CDR3 is CASSSTSTDTQYF. DNA of the CDR3: TGTGCCAGCAGCTCTACTAGCACAGATACGCAGTATTTT.

J is TRBJ1-5 and V is TRBV27; 10 bases map to TRBD1. V gave up 4 bases and J gave up 2 bases; unmatched junction bases: 5. The CDR3 has 16 amino acids. Germline CDR1 is MNHEY and CDR2 is SMNVEV (reference sequence). CDR3 residues: CASSSGQGLGNQPQHF. CDR3 DNA sequence: TGTGCCAGCAGTTCGGGACAGGGGCTAGGCAATCAGCCCCAGCATTTT.

This rearrangement joins TRBV9 to TRBJ2-5; 12 bases match TRBD1. V was clipped by 3 bases and J by 1 base; unmatched bases: 16. Germline lookup yields CDR1 SGDLS and CDR2 YYNGEE. CDR3 length: 20 residues. CDR3 nucleotides: TGTGCCAGCAGCGCGTGGCCCGGGACAGGGGGCGGGCTGGGCCAAGAGACCCAGTACTTC. The encoded protein is CASSAWPGTGGGLGQETQYF.

The chain links TRBV2 to TRBJ2-5; a weak D match, TRBD1 (5 bases). CDR3 length equals 14 residues. The V gene's germline CDR1 is SNHLY and CDR2 FYNNEI. V shed 7 bases and J shed 5 bases, with 17 bases lying between them. The DNA for the CDR3 is TGTGCCAGCATTGTTGGCAGGGCTTGGGAGACCCAGTACTTC. It codes for CASIVGRAWETQYF.

The chain links TRBV11-2 to TRBJ2-7; 11 bases line up with TRBD2. The CDR3 loop spans 17 amino acids. In germline, CDR1 is SGHAT, CDR2 FQNNGV. With 3 bases clipped from V and 2 bases from J, the junction kept 9 bases outside the gene matches. The CDR3: CASSLTTGTSGAYEQYF. Here the CDR3 DNA reads TGTGCCAGCAGCTTGACCACCGGGACTAGCGGTGCCTACGAGCAGTACTTC. Drawing the rest from reference TRBV11-2 and TRBJ2-7, the complete variable domain is EAGVAQSPRYKIIEKRQSVAFWCNPISGHATLYWYQQILGQGPKLLIQFQNNGVVDDSQLPKDRFSAERLKGVDSTLKIQPAKLEDSAVYLCASSLTTGTSGAYEQYFGPGTRLTVT.

CDR3 sequence (DNA): TGTGCCACCAGGGTGAGCTCCTACGAGCAGTACTTC. Its protein product is CATRVSSYEQYF. The V gene is TRBV28, the J gene TRBJ2-7; D is possibly TRBD1 (5 bases). V lost 10 bases, J lost 0 bases, and 10 bases lay in between. Germline lookup yields CDR1 MDHEN and CDR2 SYDVKM. This CDR3 is built from 12 residues.

The chain couples TRBV28 to TRBJ1-1; 9 bases map to TRBD1. Trimming removed 4 bases from V and 1 base from J; junction bases left unmatched: 1. This CDR3 has 14 residues. The V gene's germline CDR1 is MDHEN and CDR2 SYDVKM. The CDR3 loop is CASSWGQGNTEAFF. As DNA, the CDR3 is TGTGCCAGCAGTTGGGGACAGGGGAACACTGAAGCTTTCTTT.